The entry that follows covers one TCR beta chain sequence. It has no known antigen specificity. Qualities for individual bases were not recorded, and no much larger clone is one base off. These data originate in a study of T cells after posttransplantation cyclophosphamide (dated by TCRdb to about 2016). Turning to the overall study: The study tracked T cell repertoire reconstitution by TRB sequencing after myeloablative bone marrow transplantation using posttransplantation cyclophosphamide as GVHD prophylaxis. Public TRB sequences were searched against a database of over 3,000 sequences associated with responses to pathogens, tumor antigens, self-antigens and alloantigens. Up to roughly 3 additional blood samples from 2 to 5.2 years after transplant were also TRB-sequenced in 3 patients, as was pretransplant blood from a handful of patients. Blood from all 30 or so PTCy patients who had 1-year posttransplant specimens underwent TRB sequencing. Antigen receptor sequencing was done on samples from 35 to 45 PTCy-treated patients and from over 15 related bone marrow donors of those patients. Because TRA and TRB clonality were tightly correlated in roughly 10 samples, subsequent TCR analyses were focused on TRB only.

The investigation overall reported the following: Across roughly 49 patients, TRB clonality was highly associated with recipient CMV seropositivity and CMV reactivation, and PTCy diversity was similar to diversity in CNI/methotrexate controls. Donor-recipient similarity was low at 1-2 months but rose over the first year, and later blood repertoires were often dominated by donor CD8+ memory clones. The TRB repertoires of T cells infiltrating skin or the GI tract showed only limited overlap with the TRB repertoires found in blood.

Genomic DNA was the input for TRB sequencing, which was run either with the immunoSEQ assay at survey resolution or with the hsTCRB kit. From the authors' description of their analysis: Initial read processing used immunoSEQ software, and repertoire analyses used the LymphoSeq R package. Clonality was computed as 1 minus normalized Shannon entropy, and a Gini coefficient was also calculated for each TRB dataset. To infer phenotypes in unsorted samples, TRB sequences from sorted subsets of the recipient or donor were mapped onto the unsorted samples of the same recipient. In its TCRdb copy, this immuneACCESS table keeps in-frame sequences only and misses some clones. Where compared with another copy, unresolved V genes explain less than half of these, and the others have no known cause. V and J calls and clone size are as listed in that table; D and trimming were resolved from the DNA. The sample has fewer than 13,000 clones on record, around 80% of them singletons. The ten largest clones take up 5% to 5.5% of the sample.

In light of the paper, this sample's treatment or condition label describes: high-dose cyclophosphamide on days +3 and +4 as single-agent GVHD prophylaxis. For conditioning, the PTCy patients got busulfan and fludarabine, then a related or unrelated marrow graft, followed by cyclophosphamide on days +3 and +4. PTCy-treated patients came from a prospective multi-institutional clinical trial. Peripheral blood and bone marrow mononuclear cells were isolated by Ficoll-Hypaque density centrifugation and cryopreserved. Trimming costs V 2 bases and J 4 bases, and their ends lie 11 bases apart. The CDR3 starts with the cysteine, ends with the phenylalanine, and has 14 residues. The sequence is cut down to CDR3 DNA, 42 bases in frame from base 1. From the germline V gene, CDR1 is SQVTM and CDR2 is ANQGSEA.

The V gene is TRBV29-1 and the J gene is TRBJ2-2, and the D gene may be TRBD1, 5 bases matching. The receptor comes from a female patient between 50 and 59 years old who received an allogeneic stem cell transplant from a related donor, was CMV-positive, and had no GVHD. Some T cells may originate with the graft donor following a transplant. The source was PBMCs, collected after allogeneic stem cell transplant with posttransplant cyclophosphamide. The bases read TGCAGCGTTGAAACCCGCAGGGTCACCGGGGAGCTGTTTTTT. This codes for CSVETRRVTGELFF.